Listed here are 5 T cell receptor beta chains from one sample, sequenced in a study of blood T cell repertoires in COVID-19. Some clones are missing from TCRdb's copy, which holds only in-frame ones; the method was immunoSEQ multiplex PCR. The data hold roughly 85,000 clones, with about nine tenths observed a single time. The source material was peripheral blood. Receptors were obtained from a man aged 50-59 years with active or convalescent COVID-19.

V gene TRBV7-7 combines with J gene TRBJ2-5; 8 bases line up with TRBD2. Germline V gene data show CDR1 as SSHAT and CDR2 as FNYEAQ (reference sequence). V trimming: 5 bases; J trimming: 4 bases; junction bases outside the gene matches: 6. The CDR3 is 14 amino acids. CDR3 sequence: CASSRTSTGETQYF. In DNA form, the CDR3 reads TGTGCCAGCAGCAGGACTAGCACTGGAGAGACCCAGTACTTC.

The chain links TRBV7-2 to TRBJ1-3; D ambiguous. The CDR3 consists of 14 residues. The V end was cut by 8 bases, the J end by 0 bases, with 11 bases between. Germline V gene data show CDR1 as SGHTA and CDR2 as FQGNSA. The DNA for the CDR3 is TGTGCCAGCGGTCGCGGCGGCTCTGGAAACACCATATATTTT. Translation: CASGRGGSGNTIYF.

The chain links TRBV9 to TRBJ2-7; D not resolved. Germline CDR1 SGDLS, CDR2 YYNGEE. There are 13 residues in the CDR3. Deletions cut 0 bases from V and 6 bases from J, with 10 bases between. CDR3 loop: CASSVATRSEQYF. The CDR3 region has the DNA TGTGCCAGCAGCGTAGCTACCCGTTCCGAGCAGTACTTC.

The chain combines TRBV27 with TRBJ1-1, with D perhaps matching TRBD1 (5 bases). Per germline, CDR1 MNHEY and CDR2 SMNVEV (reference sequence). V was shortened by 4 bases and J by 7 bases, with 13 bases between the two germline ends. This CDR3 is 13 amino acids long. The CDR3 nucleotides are TGTGCCAGCAGTTCGAGACAGCGCCTTGAAGCTTTCTTT. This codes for CASSSRQRLEAFF.

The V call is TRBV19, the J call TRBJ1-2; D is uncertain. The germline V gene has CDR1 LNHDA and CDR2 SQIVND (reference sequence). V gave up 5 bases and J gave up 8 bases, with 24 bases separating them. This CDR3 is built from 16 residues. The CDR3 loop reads CASSGRPGTKKRGYTF. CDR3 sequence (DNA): TGTGCCAGTAGTGGGCGTCCGGGAACCAAAAAGAGGGGCTACACCTTC.